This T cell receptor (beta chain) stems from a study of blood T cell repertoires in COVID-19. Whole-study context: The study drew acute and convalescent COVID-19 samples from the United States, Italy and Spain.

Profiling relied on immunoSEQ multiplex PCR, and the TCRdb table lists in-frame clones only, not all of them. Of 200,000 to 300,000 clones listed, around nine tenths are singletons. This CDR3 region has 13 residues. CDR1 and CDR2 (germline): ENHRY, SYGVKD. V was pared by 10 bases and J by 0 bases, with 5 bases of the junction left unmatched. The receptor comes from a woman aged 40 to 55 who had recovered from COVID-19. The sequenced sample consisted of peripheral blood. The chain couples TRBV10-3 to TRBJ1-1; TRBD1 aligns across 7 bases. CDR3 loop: CATRQGLNTEAFF. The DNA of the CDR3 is TGTGCCACCCGACAGGGCTTGAACACTGAAGCTTTCTTT.